This TCR beta chain emerged from a study of T-cell reconstitution after alpha-beta-depleted transplantation in children. Looked up from germline, CDR1 is DFQATT and CDR2 is SNEGSKA (reference sequence). V gave up 5 bases and J gave up 7 bases; unmatched junction bases: 7. CDR3 size: 12 residues. Unique molecular identifiers were incorporated when the TCRbeta library was constructed. In TCRdb, the PCR reads were re-called with MiXCR into one record per CDR3 protein. In the table there are 440,000 or so distinct CDR3 sequences, roughly two fifths of which are singletons. The receptor was derived from a girl aged 2 to 9 with aplastic anemia, due to receive a stem cell transplant. Specimen: PBMCs, collected before TCRalphabeta/CD19-depleted stem cell transplant. The V call is TRBV20-1, the J call TRBJ2-7, with 8 nucleotides matching TRBD2. CDR3 residues: CSAGAGAREQYF. The CDR3 nucleotides read TGCAGTGCTGGAGCGGGAGCTCGGGAGCAGTACTTC.